This T cell receptor (beta chain) was captured by sequencing in a study of technical replicates of blood from several donors. Repertoires were generated with immunoSEQ multiplex PCR, while TCRdb's copy carries only in-frame clones and drops some. The table records approximately 70,000 clones, about nine tenths of them present only once. The CDR3 has 16 residues. Trimming removed 2 bases from V and 3 bases from J, with 14 bases in between. Germline CDR1 and CDR2: MRHNA and SNTAGT. Sequencing was performed on T cells isolated from PBMCs. The receptor comes from a human donor in good health. Some clones in this sample may be carry-over from other donors' samples. The V call is TRBV6-4, the J call TRBJ1-5; D not resolved. The CDR3 nucleotides are TGTGCCAGCAGTGACAGGGAGAGAGTGGACAATCAGCCCCAGCATTTT. This translates into CASSDRERVDNQPQHF.